This T cell receptor (beta chain) was observed in a study of PD-1 blockade in classical Hodgkin lymphoma. Across the study: Nivolumab was administered to patients intravenously at 3 mg/kg every 2 weeks.

This table comes from immunoSEQ multiplex PCR, and its TCRdb copy is limited to in-frame clones, with some not included. Of approximately 17,000 clones in the sample, about 71% are singletons; the top ten hold around 7.6%. Time point given: cycle 4 day 1 (C4D1), after five to seven weeks of nivolumab. Every one of the patients relapsed after autologous stem cell transplantation (brentuximab vedotin exposure was variable). The study's findings and limits: Newly diagnosed patients were reported to exhibit reduced baseline TCR diversity relative to healthy donors. Repertoires differed for reasons still undefined, possibly disease activity or prior therapy.

Trimming shortened V by 1 base and J by 6 bases, and 8 bases separated the two germline ends. There are 13 residues in the CDR3. Germline V CDR1 and CDR2: SGHVS, FQNEAQ. Comment on this clone: Its antigen is not identified.

The chain employs TRBV7-8 and TRBJ2-3; D unresolved. The source was peripheral blood mononuclear cells (PBMCs), collected before the fourth cycle of nivolumab. This sequence originates from a human donor with classical Hodgkin lymphoma. The CDR3 DNA follows: TGTGCCAGCAGCTTAGGGGTTACGGATACGCAGTATTTT. Encoded protein: CASSLGVTDTQYF.